This TCR beta chain was sequenced during a study of Ad26.COV2.S vaccination and SARS-CoV-2 variants. As for the study in general: Sample donor was a member of the COV1001 Ad26.COV2.S trial arm. The authors gave Ad26.COV2.S intramuscularly, either once or twice 56 days apart.

The CDR3 sequence is 16 residues long. The V and J ends lost 3 bases and 2 bases, in that order; junction bases with no gene match: 6. Germline loops: CDR1 SGHRS, CDR2 YFSETQ. Sample treatment: over 15 received Ad26.COV2.S at low or high dose, single or two shots; several received placebo; per-sample allocation not given. Samples analyzed were those drawn on day 63 after the first vaccine or placebo injection. Method: immunoSEQ multiplex PCR; TCRdb's copy keeps in-frame clones and lacks some. This sample yields about 350,000 clones, of which 70% to 90% are seen a single time; less than 4% belongs to the top ten.

The rearrangement links TRBV5-1 to TRBJ2-3; TRBD1 aligns across 10 bases. The source was peripheral blood, collected in a trial of Ad26.COV2.S vaccine versus placebo. This receptor was taken from a person between 18 and 60 years old who received the Ad26.COV2.S COVID-19 vaccine or a placebo. CDR3 coding DNA: TGCGCCAGCAGCTCCGTCGGGACAGGGGACACAGATACGCAGTATTTT. Translation: CASSSVGTGDTDTQYF.